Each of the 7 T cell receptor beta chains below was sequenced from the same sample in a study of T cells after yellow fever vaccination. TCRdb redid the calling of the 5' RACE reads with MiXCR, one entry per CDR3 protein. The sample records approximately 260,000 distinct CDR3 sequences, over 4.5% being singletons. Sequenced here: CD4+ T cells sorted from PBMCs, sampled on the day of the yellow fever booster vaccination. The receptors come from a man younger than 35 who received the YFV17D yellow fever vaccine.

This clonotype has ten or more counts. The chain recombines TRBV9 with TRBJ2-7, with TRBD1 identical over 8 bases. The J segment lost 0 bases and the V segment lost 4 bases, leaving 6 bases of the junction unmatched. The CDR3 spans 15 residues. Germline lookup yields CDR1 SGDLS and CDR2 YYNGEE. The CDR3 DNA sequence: TGTGCCAGCAGCCGGACAGGGAGGTTCTCCTACGAGCAGTACTTC. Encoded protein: CASSRTGRFSYEQYF.

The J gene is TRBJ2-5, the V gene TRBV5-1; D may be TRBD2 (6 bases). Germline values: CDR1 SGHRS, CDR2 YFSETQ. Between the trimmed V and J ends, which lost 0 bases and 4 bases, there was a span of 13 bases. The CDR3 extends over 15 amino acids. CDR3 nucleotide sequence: TGCGCCAGCAGCTTGGTTGGGGGAGGAGGAGAGACCCAGTACTTC. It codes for CASSLVGGGGETQYF.

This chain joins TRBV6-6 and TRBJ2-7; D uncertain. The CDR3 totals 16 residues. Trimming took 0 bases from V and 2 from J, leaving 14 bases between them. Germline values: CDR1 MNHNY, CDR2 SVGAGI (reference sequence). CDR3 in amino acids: CASSYSMGSTTYEQYV. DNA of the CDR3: TGTGCCAGCAGTTACTCGATGGGTTCGACCACCTACGAGCAGTACGTC.

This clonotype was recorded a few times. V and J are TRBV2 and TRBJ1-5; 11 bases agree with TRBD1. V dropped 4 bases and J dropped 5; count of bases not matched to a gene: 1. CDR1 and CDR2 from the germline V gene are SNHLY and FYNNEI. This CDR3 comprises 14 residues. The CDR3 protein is CASSGGQGDQPQHF. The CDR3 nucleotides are TGTGCCAGCAGTGGGGGACAGGGGGATCAGCCCCAGCATTTT.

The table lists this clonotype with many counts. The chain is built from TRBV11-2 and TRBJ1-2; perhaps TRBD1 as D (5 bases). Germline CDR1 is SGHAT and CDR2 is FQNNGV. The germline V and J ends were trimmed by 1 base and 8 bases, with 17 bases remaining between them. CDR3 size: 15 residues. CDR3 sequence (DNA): TGTGCCAGCAGCTTAGGTTCTGCGGGGGGAGGAGGCTACACCTTC. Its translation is CASSLGSAGGGGYTF.

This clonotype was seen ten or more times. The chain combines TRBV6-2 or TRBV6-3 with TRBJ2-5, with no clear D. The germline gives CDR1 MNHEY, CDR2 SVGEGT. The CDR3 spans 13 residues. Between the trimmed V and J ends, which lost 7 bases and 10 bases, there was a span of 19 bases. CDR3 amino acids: CASTYVPGSGQYF. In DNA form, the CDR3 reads TGTGCCAGCACCTACGTTCCGGGCTCCGGCCAGTACTTC.

This CDR3 is CAINPSQGSGNTIYF. DNA of the CDR3: TGTGCCATCAATCCCTCTCAGGGGAGTGGAAACACCATATATTTT. The chain couples TRBV10-3 to TRBJ1-3, with D perhaps TRBD1 (6 bases). V was trimmed by 7 bases and J by 3 bases, leaving 16 bases between them. Germline assignment: CDR1 ENHRY and CDR2 SYGVKD. This CDR3 region has 15 residues.